These 32 T cell receptor beta chains were sequenced from one sample in a study of regulatory T cells in long-lasting Graves disease. Time point: newly diagnosed GD, antithyroid drugs for less than 3 months. From PBMCs, RNA was extracted and then used to make the TCR library. Building the TCR beta libraries relied on iRepertoire HTBI primers, and CDR3 regions underwent Arm-PCR. TCRdb used MiXCR to reprocess the multiplex PCR reads, holding one entry per CDR3 protein. The sample consists of roughly 520,000 distinct CDR3 sequences, around 12% of them appearing once. These records were also assigned to another study, of T cells in Graves' hyperthyroidism and ophthalmopathy.

This sample comprised peripheral blood mononuclear cells (PBMCs), obtained at new diagnosis, from a patient treated with antithyroid drugs. These receptors originate from a woman in her 30s with Graves disease.

The chain couples TRBV20-1 to TRBJ1-5; 10 bases match TRBD1. J lost 5 bases, V lost 6 bases, and 7 bases had no gene match. Germline assignment: CDR1 DFQATT and CDR2 SNEGSKA (reference sequence). The CDR3 extends over 14 amino acids. The CDR3 DNA reads TGCAGTGCCAAGGACAGGGGGAACGATCAGCCCCAGCATTTT. Translated, it gives CSAKDRGNDQPQHF.

Only a few counts were recorded for this clonotype. The chain combines TRBV6-5 with TRBJ2-7; 9 positions agree with TRBD2. This CDR3 is 17 amino acids long. Germline values: CDR1 MNHEY, CDR2 SVGAGI. Germline trimming cut 0 bases from V and 2 bases from J; bases unmatched to any gene: 8. CDR3 in amino acids: CASSYSMEREVPYEQYF. In nucleotides, the CDR3 is TGTGCCAGCAGTTACTCGATGGAGCGGGAGGTCCCCTACGAGCAGTACTTC.

This clonotype was found many times. The chain recombines TRBV27 with TRBJ1-5; TRBD1 aligns across 9 bases. Germline-derived CDR1 and CDR2 are MNHEY and SMNVEV (reference sequence). With V trimmed by 8 bases and J by 4 bases, 6 bases remained unmatched. The CDR3 has 14 amino acids. Written as DNA, the CDR3 is TGTGCCAGCGGACCGACAGGGGGAAATCAGCCCCAGCATTTT. It specifies CASGPTGGNQPQHF.

The sample holds a few counts of this clonotype. V usage is TRBV19 and J usage is TRBJ2-1; the D gene is possibly TRBD1 (5 bases). Trimming took 4 bases from V and 7 from J, leaving 8 bases between them. The CDR3 runs 12 residues. From germline, CDR1 is LNHDA and CDR2 SQIVND (reference sequence). The CDR3 spells CASSTRANEQFF. The CDR3 DNA is TGTGCCAGTAGTACCAGGGCTAATGAGCAGTTCTTC.

This clonotype has just a few counts. The rearrangement joins TRBV4-1 to TRBJ2-1; D perhaps matches TRBD1 (7 bases). Germline V lookup: CDR1 MGHRA, CDR2 YSYEKL. The CDR3 covers 15 residues. Trimming left V 4 bases short and J 3 bases short, with 13 bases between. CDR3 DNA sequence: TGCGCCAGCAGCCTACGGCGGGACAGCTACAATGAGCAGTTCTTC. Amino acids: CASSLRRDSYNEQFF.

The sample holds a few counts of this clonotype. V gene TRBV20-1 combines with J gene TRBJ1-2; TRBD1 matches 7 bases. CDR3 length: 13 amino acids. V shed 5 bases, J shed 6 bases, and the junction held 9 bases outside the gene matches. Germline values: CDR1 DFQATT, CDR2 SNEGSKA (reference sequence). This CDR3 is CSARTGSINGYTF. The CDR3 region has the DNA TGCAGTGCTCGGACAGGATCAATAAATGGCTACACCTTC.

This clonotype occurred many times. J is TRBJ2-1 and V is TRBV7-2; D tentatively fits TRBD1 or TRBD2 (5 bases each). Germline CDR1 is SGHTA and CDR2 is FQGNSA. V was shortened by 4 bases and J by 2 bases, with 21 bases between the two germline ends. The length of the CDR3 is 18 residues. CDR3 loop: CASSSPPTAALTYNEQFF. The CDR3 nucleotides read TGTGCCAGCAGCTCCCCCCCGACAGCGGCCTTAACCTACAATGAGCAGTTCTTC.

This clonotype was detected ten times or more. The genes are TRBV19 and TRBJ2-7, with D unclear. The V gene's germline CDR1 is LNHDA and CDR2 SQIVND (reference sequence). Trimming took off 4 bases at V and 0 bases at J, with 7 bases between the two ends. This CDR3 region has 13 residues. The CDR3 DNA reads TGTGCCAGTAGTAAAGTCGCCTCCTACGAGCAGTACTTC. Residues: CASSKVASYEQYF.

The table lists this clonotype with many counts. The chain couples TRBV3-1 to TRBJ1-1; D is ambiguous. Trimming left V 0 bases short and J 1 base short, with 3 bases between. This CDR3 region has 13 residues. Germline lookup yields CDR1 LGHDT and CDR2 YNNKEL (reference sequence). The chain's CDR3 is CASSQEGNTEAFF. The CDR3 nucleotides are TGTGCCAGCAGCCAAGAAGGGAACACTGAAGCTTTCTTT.

This clonotype was seen many times. The chain employs TRBV12-3 or TRBV12-4 and TRBJ2-3, with D tentatively TRBD1 (5 bases). The CDR3 length is 13 residues. V dropped 8 bases and J dropped 2 bases, with 11 bases sitting between them. CDR3 coding DNA: TGTGCCAGCCTGAGACAGAACACAGATACGCAGTATTTT. Translated, it gives CASLRQNTDTQYF.

This clonotype was seen a handful of times. The chain couples TRBV30 to TRBJ1-5, with 7 bases aligning to TRBD1. The trim removed 1 base at V and 3 bases at J, leaving 3 bases unmatched. The CDR3 sequence is 14 residues long. The germline V gene encodes CDR1 GTSNPN and CDR2 SVGIG (reference sequence). The CDR3 sequence is CAWSARGDNQPQHF. CDR3 in DNA: TGTGCCTGGAGTGCCAGGGGGGACAATCAGCCCCAGCATTTT.

This clonotype has a count of ten or more. This chain uses TRBV28 with TRBJ2-7, with 9 bases aligning to TRBD2. CDR1 MDHEN and CDR2 SYDVKM come from the germline V gene. The CDR3 contains 14 residues. V trimming: 5 bases; J trimming: 2 bases; junction bases outside the gene matches: 4. The CDR3 sequence is CASSNSGSPYEQYF. CDR3 sequence (DNA): TGTGCCAGCAGTAATAGCGGGAGTCCCTACGAGCAGTACTTC.

In this sample, this clonotype turned up many times. The genes are TRBV3-1 and TRBJ2-1, with a weak D call TRBD1 (6 bases). Germline CDR1 is LGHDT and CDR2 is YNNKEL (reference sequence). This CDR3 is built from 12 residues. The V gene lost 3 bases and the J gene lost 9 bases, with 9 bases spanning the gap. The CDR3 spells CASSHLGGEQFF. CDR3 bases: TGTGCCAGCAGCCATTTAGGGGGTGAGCAGTTCTTC.

This rearrangement joins TRBV28 to TRBJ1-3; 9 nucleotides align to TRBD1. Trimming removed 7 bases from V and 4 bases from J; junction bases left unmatched: 5. In germline, CDR1 is MDHEN, CDR2 SYDVKM. This CDR3 contains 14 residues. CDR3 nucleotides: TGTGCCAGCACCGGGACAGGGAAAGGAAACACCATATATTTT. Amino acids: CASTGTGKGNTIYF.

This clonotype was seen many times. This rearrangement joins TRBV6-5 to TRBJ2-1; TRBD2 might be the D (5 bases). The germline gives CDR1 MNHEY, CDR2 SVGAGI. Deletions cut 4 bases from V and 6 bases from J, with 10 bases between. The CDR3 has 13 residues. The CDR3 loop reads CASSFTSFNEQFF. CDR3 bases: TGTGCCAGCAGTTTTACTAGTTTCAATGAGCAGTTCTTC.

This chain uses TRBV20-1 with TRBJ2-1; 9 nucleotides agree with TRBD2. Losses at the gene ends were 0 bases for V and 9 bases for J; bases not matched to a gene: 9. Germline CDR1 is DFQATT and CDR2 is SNEGSKA (reference sequence). CDR3 size: 15 residues. The CDR3 region is CSARDRLAGKGEQFF. CDR3 in DNA: TGCAGTGCTAGAGATCGGCTAGCGGGAAAAGGTGAGCAGTTCTTC.

Only a few counts were recorded for this clonotype. This chain links TRBV18 with TRBJ1-3; D unclear. This CDR3 comprises 17 residues. CDR1 and CDR2 (germline): KGHSH, LQKENI. V lost 2 bases to trimming and J lost 0 bases, with 14 bases between them. This CDR3 reads CASSPLRPDSSGNTIYF. In DNA form, the CDR3 reads TGTGCCAGCTCACCATTAAGACCTGACTCCTCTGGAAACACCATATATTTT.

This chain joins TRBV27 and TRBJ1-5; no clear D. V lost 0 bases and J 5 bases, leaving 5 bases between the germline ends. CDR3 length: 13 residues. Germline V gene lookup returns CDR1 MNHEY and CDR2 SMNVEV (reference sequence). The CDR3 region is CASSLSGYQPQHF. For the CDR3, the DNA is TGTGCCAGCAGTTTATCGGGGTATCAGCCCCAGCATTTT.

This chain connects TRBV2 to TRBJ2-1; TRBD2 aligns across 8 bases. Germline loops: CDR1 SNHLY, CDR2 FYNNEI. The CDR3 spans 16 residues. Trimming removed 3 bases from V and 2 bases from J; junction bases left unmatched: 6. CDR3 in amino acids: CASSELAGGTYNEQFF. The DNA for the CDR3 is TGTGCCAGCAGTGAGCTAGCGGGTGGTACCTACAATGAGCAGTTCTTC.

J is TRBJ2-6 and V is TRBV7-2; weak D call: TRBD1 (5 bases). Looked up from germline, CDR1 is SGHTA and CDR2 is FQGNSA. CDR3 length: 16 residues. Trimming cost V 1 base and J 0 bases, with 7 bases left between them. The CDR3 loop reads CASSLVQGSGANVLTF. The CDR3 DNA follows: TGTGCCAGCAGCTTAGTTCAGGGCTCTGGGGCCAACGTCCTGACTTTC.

This clonotype was counted a few times. The chain recombines TRBV7-9 with TRBJ1-1, with D possibly TRBD1 on 5 matching bases. This CDR3 spans 12 amino acids. Trimming pared 5 bases from V and 7 bases from J, leaving 11 bases between. Germline V gives CDR1 SEHNR, CDR2 FQNEAQ (reference sequence). The CDR3 sequence: CASSRGGNEAFF. The CDR3 coding sequence is TGTGCCAGCAGCCGGGGGGGAAATGAAGCTTTCTTT.

As regards this clonotype: A junction boundary mismatches the germline segment, possibly from a read error. The V and J genes are TRBV11-1 and TRBJ2-1; D may be TRBD2 (6 bases). Germline CDR1 is SGHAT and CDR2 is FQDESV (reference sequence). The CDR3 length is 14 residues. Written as DNA, the CDR3 is TGTGCCAGCAGCCTAGCGAGACTTAACAATGAGCAGTTCTTC. It encodes CASSLARLNNEQFF.

This clonotype occurred many times. This chain uses TRBV7-8 with TRBJ1-1; D might be TRBD1 (5 bases). This CDR3 is 13 amino acids long. Trimming removed 5 bases at V and 1 base at J, with 8 bases between. Germline lookup yields CDR1 SGHVS and CDR2 FQNEAQ. The CDR3 sequence is CASSIDRNTEAFF. CDR3 nucleotide sequence: TGTGCCAGCAGCATCGACAGGAACACTGAAGCTTTCTTT.

This clonotype showed up just once. The chain recombines TRBV2 with TRBJ2-5; D perhaps matches TRBD1 (6 bases). Germline CDR1 reads SNHLY; CDR2 reads FYNNEI. This CDR3 is 13 amino acids long. With 7 bases removed from V and 2 bases from J, the gap between germline ends came to 11 bases. The CDR3 DNA sequence: TGTGCCAGCACCGGGACAAGACAAGAGACCCAGTACTTC. Translated, it gives CASTGTRQETQYF.

In this sample, this clonotype turned up many times. The chain uses TRBV30 and TRBJ1-5, with 7 bases fitting TRBD1. The CDR3 is 13 residues long. V gave up 4 bases and J gave up 3 bases; unmatched junction bases: 3. Germline assignment: CDR1 GTSNPN and CDR2 SVGIG (reference sequence). CDR3 DNA sequence: TGTGCCTGGAACAGGGGAAACAATCAGCCCCAGCATTTT. Protein product: CAWNRGNNQPQHF.

This chain links TRBV5-6 with TRBJ2-5; D unresolved. Germline CDR1 and CDR2: SGHDT and YYEEEE. This CDR3 is 14 amino acids long. V was pared by 7 bases and J by 2 bases, with 15 bases between. The CDR3 sequence is CASGLKTQQETQYF. CDR3 bases: TGTGCCAGCGGGTTAAAGACCCAGCAAGAGACCCAGTACTTC.

The table lists this clonotype with many counts. The chain uses TRBV30 and TRBJ2-1, with D perhaps matching TRBD2 (6 bases). CDR1 GTSNPN and CDR2 SVGIG come from the germline V gene (reference sequence). The CDR3 is 15 residues long. The V gene lost 0 bases and the J gene lost 8 bases, with 17 bases spanning the gap. The CDR3 protein is CAWSVTVGLRDEQFF. The CDR3 DNA is TGTGCCTGGAGTGTAACGGTCGGACTAAGGGATGAGCAGTTCTTC.

This clonotype was detected many times. The CDR3 is CSARRGGQETQYF. CDR3 DNA: TGCAGTGCTCGCCGGGGTGGTCAAGAGACCCAGTACTTC. The J gene is TRBJ2-5, the V gene TRBV20-1, with a tentative D call TRBD2 (5 bases). This CDR3 is built from 13 residues. The ends were cut back, 5 bases at V and 2 bases at J, with 12 bases in the middle. Germline assignment: CDR1 DFQATT and CDR2 SNEGSKA (reference sequence).

The chain employs TRBV29-1 and TRBJ1-1, with D perhaps TRBD1 (5 bases). The CDR3 is 16 residues long. Trimming left V 6 bases short and J 3 bases short, with 23 bases between. Germline values: CDR1 SQVTM, CDR2 ANQGSEA. CDR3 nucleotide sequence: TGCAGCGTGAGATCCGGGACTCTAAGCTCCGACACTGAAGCTTTCTTT. Its protein is CSVRSGTLSSDTEAFF.

This clonotype was detected only a few times. The genes are TRBV7-3 and TRBJ2-1; 15 bases are shared with TRBD2. CDR3 length: 17 amino acids. Losses at the gene ends were 4 bases for V and 7 bases for J; bases not matched to a gene: 8. Germline V lookup: CDR1 SGHTA, CDR2 FQGTGA. The CDR3 DNA follows: TGTGCCAGCAGCTCCAGGACTAGCGGGAGGGCGGGGAATGAGCAGTTCTTC. Amino acids: CASSSRTSGRAGNEQFF. Full variable domain (rest looked up from reference TRBV7-3 and TRBJ2-1): GAGVSQTPSNKVTEKGKYVELRCDPISGHTALYWYRQSLGQGPEFLIYFQGTGAADDSGLPNDRFFAVRPEGSVSTLKIQRTERGDSAVYLCASSSRTSGRAGNEQFFGPGTRLTVL.

This clonotype has a single count. The V and J genes are TRBV19 and TRBJ2-2; 7 bases map to TRBD1. CDR3 length: 14 residues. Germline V gives CDR1 LNHDA, CDR2 SQIVND (reference sequence). The J segment lost 5 bases and the V segment lost 7 bases, leaving 7 bases of the junction unmatched. For the CDR3, the DNA is TGTGCCAGTATGAGACAGGGACGGACCGGGGAGCTGTTTTTT. Translation: CASMRQGRTGELFF.

This clonotype was counted a few times. The genes are TRBV20-1 and TRBJ2-3, with D perhaps assigned TRBD1 or TRBD2 (5 bases each). This CDR3 has 11 amino acids. Germline-derived CDR1 and CDR2 are DFQATT and SNEGSKA (reference sequence). The CDR3 coding sequence is TGCAGCGAGGGAAGGGGAGATACGCAGTATTTT. It is translated as CSEGRGDTQYF.